Below, 20 T cell receptor beta chains from the same sample are listed, as sequenced in a study of post-analysis software for immune sequencing data (dated by TCRdb to between 2014 and 2017). Results and caveats for the whole study, not just this receptor: Patients showed significantly higher frequencies than controls for roughly five TRBV segments, among them TRBV5-6, TRBV5-1 and TRBV20-1.

No antigen is known for these receptors. The library relied on PCR. The reads were generated on an Illumina HiSeq 2500. Unique molecular identifiers were incorporated into TCR beta cDNA libraries to reduce PCR and sequencing biases. TCRdb ran its own pipeline on the public reads, namely fastp trimming at Q25 and MiXCR clone calling, and kept in-frame beta chains. A single entry per CDR3 protein holds the most common genes and DNA from its merged rows. The sample table records hundreds of thousands of distinct CDR3 sequences; 44% of these occur just once. Clones ranked in the top ten supply under 2% of the sample. Source material: blood. These receptor sequences come from a girl aged 10 to 17 with multiple sclerosis.

The V gene is TRBV20-1, the J gene TRBJ2-1, with 11 bases fitting TRBD2. The trim removed 0 bases at V and 8 bases at J, leaving 9 bases unmatched. The CDR3 extends over 16 amino acids. Germline CDR1 DFQATT, CDR2 SNEGSKA (reference sequence). CDR3 sequence: CSARDSGLAVFDEQFF. CDR3 DNA: TGCAGTGCTAGAGATTCGGGACTAGCGGTTTTCGATGAGCAGTTCTTC.

V usage is TRBV5-4 and J usage is TRBJ2-4, with D possibly TRBD1 on 5 matching bases. The CDR3 is 14 residues long. From germline, CDR1 is SGHNT and CDR2 YYREEE (reference sequence). The V end was cut by 0 bases, the J end by 7 bases, with 11 bases between. CDR3 in amino acids: CASSLGGDNNIQYF. As DNA, the CDR3 is TGTGCCAGCAGCTTGGGGGGCGATAATAACATTCAGTACTTC.

This clonotype occurred a few times. The chain combines TRBV29-1 with TRBJ2-7, with D possibly matching TRBD1 (5 bases). V shed 3 bases and J shed 0 bases, with 12 bases lying between them. CDR1 and CDR2 (germline): SQVTM, ANQGSEA. This CDR3 is 14 amino acids long. The CDR3 sequence is CSVDFQGSSYEQYF. In DNA, the CDR3 is TGCAGCGTTGATTTCCAGGGAAGCTCCTACGAGCAGTACTTC.

V usage is TRBV7-8 and J usage is TRBJ2-5; maybe TRBD2 (6 bases). CDR1 and CDR2 (germline): SGHVS, FQNEAQ. The CDR3 is 15 amino acids. The V end was cut by 2 bases, the J end by 0 bases, with 10 bases between. CDR3: CASSLFRGNQETQYF. CDR3 DNA sequence: TGTGCCAGCAGCTTATTTCGGGGGAACCAAGAGACCCAGTACTTC.

Of note for this clonotype: Mismatch with germline at one junction end may stem from a read error. V and J are TRBV7-9 and TRBJ1-4, with D unclear. Germline-derived CDR1 and CDR2 are SEHNR and FQNEAQ (reference sequence). The CDR3 covers 15 residues. Here the CDR3 reads CASGLGDIWSEKLFF. For the CDR3, the DNA is TGTGCCAGCGGCTTAGGTGACATCTGGTCAGAAAAACTGTTTTTT. Using reference TRBV7-9 and TRBJ1-4 for the parts outside the CDR3, the full variable domain is DTGVSQNPRHKITKRGQNVTFRCDPISEHNRLYWYRQTLGQGPEFLTYFQNEAQLEKSRLLSDRFSAERPKGSFSTLEIQRTEQGDSAMYLCASGLGDIWSEKLFFGSGTQLSVL.

This clonotype has a count of ten or more. The V gene is TRBV7-2, the J gene TRBJ2-5; D is tentatively TRBD1 or TRBD2 (5 bases each). The V end was cut by 3 bases, the J end by 1 base, with 6 bases between. CDR3 size: 13 residues. Per the germline V gene, CDR1 is SGHTA and CDR2 is FQGNSA. The CDR3: CASSLGVQETQYF. CDR3 in DNA: TGTGCCAGCAGCTTGGGGGTCCAAGAGACCCAGTACTTC.

The J gene is TRBJ2-5, the V gene TRBV12-3 or TRBV12-4; D ambiguous. The germline V and J ends were trimmed by 6 bases and 2 bases, with 22 bases remaining between them. The CDR3 extends over 17 amino acids. CDR3 protein: CASRPRPGWTGQETQYF. CDR3 nucleotide sequence: TGTGCCAGCAGACCCCGCCCCGGATGGACCGGTCAAGAGACCCAGTACTTC.

The J gene is TRBJ2-3, the V gene TRBV9, with D maybe TRBD2 (6 bases). The V gene's germline CDR1 is SGDLS and CDR2 YYNGEE. Trimming pared 4 bases from V and 7 bases from J, leaving 19 bases between. CDR3 length equals 15 residues. The CDR3 protein is CASSPGVGVGNTQYF. The DNA for the CDR3 is TGTGCCAGCAGCCCGGGGGTAGGGGTCGGAAATACGCAGTATTTT.

The rearrangement joins TRBV5-1 to TRBJ2-3; 8 bases are shared with TRBD2. Germline CDR1 reads SGHRS; CDR2 reads YFSETQ. After removal of 5 bases from V and 5 bases from J, the junction contained 7 bases not matched to a gene. This CDR3 contains 14 residues. As DNA, the CDR3 is TGCGCCAGCAGGTACAGCGGGAGAGAAGATACGCAGTATTTT. Protein sequence: CASRYSGREDTQYF.

This clonotype occurred once. The chain combines TRBV12-3 or TRBV12-4 with TRBJ2-1, with 11 bases fitting TRBD2. Trimming cost V 6 bases and J 1 base; bases outside gene matches: 8. The CDR3 totals 17 residues. The CDR3 sequence is CASSPIAGGPSYNEQFF. CDR3 DNA sequence: TGTGCCAGCAGCCCTATAGCGGGAGGGCCTTCCTACAATGAGCAGTTCTTC.

The chain carries TRBV12-3 or TRBV12-4 and TRBJ1-1, with D hard to call. Trimming removed 1 base from V and 12 bases from J, with 9 bases in between. The CDR3 extends over 11 amino acids. The CDR3 DNA sequence: TGTGCCAGCAGTTTAGGGCAGCTAACTTTCTTT. It encodes CASSLGQLTFF.

Only a few counts were recorded for this clonotype. This sequence joins TRBV2 and TRBJ2-1; 11 nucleotides agree with TRBD2. V dropped 6 bases and J dropped 7; count of bases not matched to a gene: 8. This CDR3 has 15 amino acids. The V gene's germline CDR1 is SNHLY and CDR2 FYNNEI. The CDR3 DNA reads TGTGCCAGCAGATTAACTAGCGGGAGTCGGAATGAGCAGTTCTTC. Protein: CASRLTSGSRNEQFF.

The genes are TRBV5-1 and TRBJ1-1; tentatively, D is TRBD1 (5 bases). Germline V lookup: CDR1 SGHRS, CDR2 YFSETQ. The CDR3 covers 13 residues. V lost 9 bases and J lost 2, with 14 bases in between. The CDR3: CATGRTSNTEAFF. The CDR3 DNA reads TGCGCCACAGGACGGACAAGCAACACTGAAGCTTTCTTT.

The gene calls are TRBV7-9 and TRBJ1-2; unclear D gene. This CDR3 has 15 residues. Trimming removed 2 bases from V and 0 bases from J, with 10 bases in between. Germline V gene lookup returns CDR1 SEHNR and CDR2 FQNEAQ (reference sequence). CDR3 coding DNA: TGTGCCAGCAGCTTAAGTCACAGACCTAACTATGGCTACACCTTC. It codes for CASSLSHRPNYGYTF. Full variable domain (outside the CDR3, taken from reference TRBV7-9 and TRBJ1-2): DTGVSQNPRHKITKRGQNVTFRCDPISEHNRLYWYRQTLGQGPEFLTYFQNEAQLEKSRLLSDRFSAERPKGSFSTLEIQRTEQGDSAMYLCASSLSHRPNYGYTFGSGTRLTVV.

This rearrangement joins TRBV7-9 to TRBJ1-1; D not certain. The germline CDR1 and CDR2 sequences are SEHNR and FQNEAQ (reference sequence). The CDR3 has 16 amino acids. V lost 1 base and J 0 bases, leaving 12 bases between the germline ends. The CDR3 DNA reads TGTGCCAGCAGCTTAGGTGCCGCGTTAGTGAACACTGAAGCTTTCTTT. Translation: CASSLGAALVNTEAFF.

This clonotype was seen a few times. The chain joins TRBV9 to TRBJ2-6; no reliable D call. The CDR3 spans 14 residues. Trimming cost V 5 bases and J 0 bases, with 6 bases left between them. Per the germline V gene, CDR1 is SGDLS and CDR2 is YYNGEE. CDR3 sequence: CASRGSSGANVLTF. CDR3 bases: TGTGCCAGCAGGGGAAGCTCTGGGGCCAACGTCCTGACTTTC.

CDR3 region: CSVDAPAGYTF. The CDR3 DNA sequence: TGCAGCGTTGACGCCCCCGCCGGCTACACCTTC. This chain uses TRBV29-1 with TRBJ1-2; D unresolved. With 3 bases removed from V and 8 bases from J, the gap between germline ends came to 10 bases. Germline CDR1 and CDR2: SQVTM and ANQGSEA. CDR3 size: 11 residues.

This clonotype has only a few counts. The chain joins TRBV27 to TRBJ2-6, with 11 bases identical to TRBD1. V was clipped by 6 bases and J by 0 bases; unmatched bases: 10. CDR3 length: 19 amino acids. The germline gives CDR1 MNHEY, CDR2 SMNVEV (reference sequence). The CDR3 nucleotides are TGTGCCAGCAGACCCAGGACAGGGGGCCTAAGCTCTGGGGCCAACGTCCTGACTTTC. This gives the protein CASRPRTGGLSSGANVLTF.

This chain joins TRBV12-3 or TRBV12-4 and TRBJ2-1; D is unresolved. The CDR3 has 16 amino acids. Trimming pared 5 bases from V and 6 bases from J, leaving 20 bases between. Written as DNA, the CDR3 is TGTGCCAGCAGTCAACTCGGCCGACTGTCAACCAATGAGCAGTTCTTC. It is translated as CASSQLGRLSTNEQFF.

The chain recombines TRBV6-5 with TRBJ2-3, with a possible D match to TRBD1 (6 bases). Trimming removed 0 bases at V and 5 bases at J, with 15 bases between. The CDR3 totals 16 residues. Germline lookup yields CDR1 MNHEY and CDR2 SVGAGI. The DNA for the CDR3 is TGTGCCAGCAGTTACTCGAAATGGGGGCCAAAAGATACGCAGTATTTT. Its translation: CASSYSKWGPKDTQYF.